The sequence of this TCR beta chain was determined in a study of cytomegalovirus exposure and HLA in healthy donors. Findings of the study overall: Many donors shared some public TCRs, even though most TCR sequences were rare. Productive status was seen about 90% or about 30% of the time for most TCR beta V segments in an earlier analysis. In vitro data verified three CMV-associated chains as specific for CMV antigens.

Amplification used 60 Vbeta primers and 13 Jbeta primers. Only in-frame clones appear in the TCRdb table, and some are missing; sequencing was by immunoSEQ multiplex PCR. The sample has about 120,000 clones; the top ten hold around 4%. Concerning this clone: Its antigen is still unknown.

Germline-derived CDR1 and CDR2 are MDHEN and SYDVKM. This CDR3 region has 14 residues. The ends were cut back, 4 bases at V and 13 bases at J, with 20 bases in the middle. Sample: PBMCs. J is TRBJ2-1 and V is TRBV28; maybe TRBD2 (5 bases). The sequence was obtained from a man younger than 30 in good health and CMV-seronegative. The DNA of the CDR3 is TGTGCCAGCAGTTCGCGTACTAGTTCAATTTTTCAGTTCTTC. This translates into CASSSRTSSIFQFF.